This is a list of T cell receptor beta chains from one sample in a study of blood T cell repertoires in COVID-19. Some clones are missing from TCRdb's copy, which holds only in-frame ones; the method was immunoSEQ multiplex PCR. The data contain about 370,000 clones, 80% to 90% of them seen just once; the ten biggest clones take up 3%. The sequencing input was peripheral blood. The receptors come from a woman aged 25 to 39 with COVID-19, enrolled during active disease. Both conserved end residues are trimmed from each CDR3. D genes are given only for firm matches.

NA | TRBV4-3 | ASSQGGGEQF
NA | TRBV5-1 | ASSRTADGYT
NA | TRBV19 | AASTGSYNEQF
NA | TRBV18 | ASSPTAENNEQF
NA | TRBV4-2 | ASSQEVAVNTGELF
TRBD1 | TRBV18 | ASSDQGASPYEQY
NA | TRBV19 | ASSIYRGYNEKLF
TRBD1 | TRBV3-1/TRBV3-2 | ASSQRVGTGVSTEAF
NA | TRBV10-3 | ATAQGQETQY
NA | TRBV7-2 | ASSLQGGRVEKLF
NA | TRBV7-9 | ASSLVIPVNYGYT
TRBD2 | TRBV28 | ASSPTGLAGGDEQY
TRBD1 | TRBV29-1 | SVAGQVTDTQY
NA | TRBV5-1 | ASSPGLSSYNSPLH
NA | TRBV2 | ASRGASGANVLT
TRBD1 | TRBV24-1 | ATSDLSDGTGLF
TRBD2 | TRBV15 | ATSRGGGPSTDTQY
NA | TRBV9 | ASSVGPDYEQF
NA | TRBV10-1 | ASSEGSAGTEETQY
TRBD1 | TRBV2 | ASREGQGANEKLF
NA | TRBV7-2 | ASSSVRWGANTGELF
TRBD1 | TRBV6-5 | ASSNRGWGQPQH
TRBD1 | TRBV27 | ASTGQGRYNEQF
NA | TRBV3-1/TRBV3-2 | ASSQLSGVSGEQF
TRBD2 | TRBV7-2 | ASSPPGLATYNEQF
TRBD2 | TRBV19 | ASSPGLAGETQY
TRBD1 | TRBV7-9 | ASSLDRDRVPF
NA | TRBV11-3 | ASSPHGRDGYT
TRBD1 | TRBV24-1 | ATSDPRQGYGYT
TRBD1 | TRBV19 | ASSIDLRQGGNIQY
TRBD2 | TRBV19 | AGRLAGNTGELF
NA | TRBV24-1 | ATSDSRETGYSNRGSFQDQPQH
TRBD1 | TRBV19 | ASSSTGGQYGHEQY